Included here is one T cell receptor (beta chain) sequence, with context. This clonotype was seen only a few times. The antigen it recognizes is unknown. It has no much larger one-base neighbor in the sample; base qualities were not kept. This specimen belongs to a study of T-cell reconstitution after alpha-beta-depleted transplantation in children (dated by TCRdb to the mid-2010s). About the study as a whole: Using TCR repertoire profiling, the study followed T-cell immune reconstitution in a quantitative way in children after TCRalphabeta/CD19-depleted allogeneic hematopoietic cell transplantation.

Libraries were constructed by PCR. Sequenced using an Illumina HiSeq 2500. TCR libraries were prepared with molecular barcoding, using unique molecular identifiers to normalize TCRbeta repertoire quantification. TCRdb's own reprocessing of the public reads used fastp at Q25 and MiXCR and kept productive beta chains. Rows are unified per CDR3 protein, each entry keeping the most common DNA and genes. This sample is represented by some 500,000 distinct CDR3 sequences; around 18% of them were singletons. More than 2.5% of the sample belongs to the ten largest clones. CDR1 and CDR2 are read off the germline V gene as SGHVS and FQNEAQ. The CDR3 goes from the cysteine to the phenylalanine over 15 residues. Only the CDR3 DNA stays, 45 bases, in frame from base 1. Between the V and J ends, shortened by 1 base and 8 bases respectively, the junction contains 15 bases.

The sequence joins TRBV7-8 to TRBJ2-1; the D region possibly corresponds to TRBD2 (7 bases align). This TCR came from a human donor who donated a stem cell graft to a child with acute lymphoblastic leukemia. The material sequenced was PBMCs from the stem cell graft donor, taken from the stem cell graft. The CDR3 protein: CASSLVGLGGHEQFF. The nucleotides are TGTGCCAGCAGCTTAGTTGGACTAGGGGGACATGAGCAGTTCTTC.